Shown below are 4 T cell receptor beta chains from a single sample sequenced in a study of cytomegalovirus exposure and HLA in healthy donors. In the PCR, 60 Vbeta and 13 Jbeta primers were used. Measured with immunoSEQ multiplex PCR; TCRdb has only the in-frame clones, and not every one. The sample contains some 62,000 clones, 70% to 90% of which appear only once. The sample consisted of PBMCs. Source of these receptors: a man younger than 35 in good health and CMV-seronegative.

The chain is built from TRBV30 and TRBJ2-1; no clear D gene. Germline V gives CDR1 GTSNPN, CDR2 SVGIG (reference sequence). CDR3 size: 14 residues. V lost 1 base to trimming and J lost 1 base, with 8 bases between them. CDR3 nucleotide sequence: TGTGCCTGGAGTGCACCGAGGTCCTACAATGAGCAGTTCTTC. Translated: CAWSAPRSYNEQFF.

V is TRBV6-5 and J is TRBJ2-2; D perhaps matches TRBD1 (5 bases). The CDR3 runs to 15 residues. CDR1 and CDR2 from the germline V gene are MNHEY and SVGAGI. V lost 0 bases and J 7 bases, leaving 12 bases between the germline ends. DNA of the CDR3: TGTGCCAGCAGTTACTCGACCGCCCAGGGCGGGGAGCTGTTTTTT. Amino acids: CASSYSTAQGGELFF.

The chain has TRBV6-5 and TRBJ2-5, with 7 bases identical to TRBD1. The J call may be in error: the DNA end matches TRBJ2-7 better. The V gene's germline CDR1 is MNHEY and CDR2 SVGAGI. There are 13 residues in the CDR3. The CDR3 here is CASSRGTAYEQYF. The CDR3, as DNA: TGTGCCAGCAGCCGTGGGACAGCCTACGAGCAGTACTTC.

CDR3: CASSLSESTDTQYF. The CDR3 bases are TGTGCCAGCAGCTTATCTGAGAGCACAGATACGCAGTATTTT. The V call is TRBV7-9, the J call TRBJ2-3, with D unresolved. In germline, CDR1 is SEHNR, CDR2 FQNEAQ (reference sequence). This CDR3 spans 14 amino acids. Trimming cost V 2 bases and J 0 bases, with 6 bases left between them.